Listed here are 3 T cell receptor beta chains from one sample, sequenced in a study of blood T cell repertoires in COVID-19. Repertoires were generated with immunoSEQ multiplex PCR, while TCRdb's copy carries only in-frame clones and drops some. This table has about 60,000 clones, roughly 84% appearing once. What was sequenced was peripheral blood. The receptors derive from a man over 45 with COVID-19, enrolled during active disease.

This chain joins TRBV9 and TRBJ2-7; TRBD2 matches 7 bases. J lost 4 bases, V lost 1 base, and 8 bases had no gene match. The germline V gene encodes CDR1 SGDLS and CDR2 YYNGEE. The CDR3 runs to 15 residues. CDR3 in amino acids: CASSVSGGSAYEQYF. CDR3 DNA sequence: TGTGCCAGCAGCGTATCCGGCGGGAGCGCTTACGAGCAGTACTTC.

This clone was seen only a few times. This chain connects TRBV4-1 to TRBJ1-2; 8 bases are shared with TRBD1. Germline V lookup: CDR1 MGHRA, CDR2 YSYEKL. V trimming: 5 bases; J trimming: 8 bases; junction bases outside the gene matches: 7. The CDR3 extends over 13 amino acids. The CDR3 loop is CASSKTGAGGYTF. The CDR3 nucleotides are TGCGCCAGCAGCAAGACAGGGGCTGGGGGCTACACCTTC.

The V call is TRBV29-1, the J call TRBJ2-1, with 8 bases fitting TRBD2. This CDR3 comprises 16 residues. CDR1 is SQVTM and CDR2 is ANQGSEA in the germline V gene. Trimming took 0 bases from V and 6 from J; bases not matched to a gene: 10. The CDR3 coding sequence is TGCAGCGTTGAAGAGCCAACTAGCGGACAAAGCAATGAGCAGTTCTTC. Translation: CSVEEPTSGQSNEQFF.